This paragraph covers one T cell receptor beta chain sequence. The antigen is unknown. The data were obtained in a study of radiotherapy plus CTLA-4 blockade in lung cancer. General observations from the study: How blood T cell clones changed early, along with interferon-beta, reportedly forecast response best.

Germline lookup yields CDR1 SGHNT and CDR2 YENEEA. The CDR3 runs 13 residues. The junction had 5 bases not matched to a gene; V was cut back by 5 bases and J by 6 bases. TCRdb keeps only in-frame clones here, not all; method: immunoSEQ multiplex PCR. Of 77,000 or so clones listed, roughly 69% are singletons. Specimen: peripheral blood, collected from a patient treated with radiotherapy plus ipilimumab. The receptor was isolated from a human donor with non-small cell lung cancer whose response to radiotherapy plus ipilimumab could not be evaluated. The J gene is TRBJ1-1, the V gene TRBV11-3; 8 bases map to TRBD1. The CDR3: CASSLDRVSEAFF. The CDR3 DNA reads as TGTGCCAGCAGCCTGGACAGGGTGTCTGAAGCTTTCTTT.